This passage covers 7 T cell receptor beta chains from one sample sequenced in a study of T-cell reconstitution after alpha-beta-depleted transplantation in children. The TCRbeta library incorporated unique molecular identifiers. Each CDR3 protein is one row after TCRdb ran MiXCR on the PCR reads. This sample has about 610,000 distinct CDR3 sequences; about 10% occur once, and the top ten carry about 4.3%. Material: PBMCs from the stem cell graft donor, obtained from the stem cell graft. Source of these receptors: a human donor who donated a stem cell graft to a child with acute myeloid leukemia.

This clonotype was counted only a few times. The rearrangement joins TRBV20-1 to TRBJ2-2, with 8 positions matching TRBD1. The CDR3 extends over 14 amino acids. In germline, CDR1 is DFQATT, CDR2 SNEGSKA (reference sequence). Trimming took 6 bases from V and 7 from J; bases not matched to a gene: 10. DNA of the CDR3: TGCAGTGCGCCGACAGGGGTACCGGACGGGGAGCTGTTTTTT. Its protein is CSAPTGVPDGELFF.

V and J are TRBV10-3 and TRBJ2-3, with 9 positions matching TRBD1. The germline V gene encodes CDR1 ENHRY and CDR2 SYGVKD. This CDR3 is 13 amino acids long. V lost 10 bases to trimming and J lost 5 bases; unmatched junction nucleotides: 7. The CDR3 DNA reads as TGTGCCACGCAAGGACAGGGGAAAGATACGCAGTATTTT. This encodes CATQGQGKDTQYF.

This clonotype was seen more than once but under ten times. The gene calls are TRBV14 and TRBJ2-1, with 10 bases lining up with TRBD2. Germline V lookup: CDR1 SGHDN, CDR2 FVKESK. The ends lost 5 bases at V and 3 bases at J; junction bases unmatched: 7. The CDR3 has 16 residues. CDR3 region: CASSFQAGGIYNEQFF. The CDR3, as DNA: TGTGCCAGCAGCTTCCAAGCGGGAGGGATCTACAATGAGCAGTTCTTC.

This clonotype was seen many times. The V gene is TRBV27, the J gene TRBJ2-3, with 11 bases identical to TRBD2. V lost 6 bases to trimming and J lost 3 bases; unmatched junction nucleotides: 8. The length of the CDR3 is 16 residues. Germline V CDR1 and CDR2: MNHEY, SMNVEV (reference sequence). The CDR3, as DNA: TGTGCCAGCAGCATTCTACTAGCGGGAGTGACAGATACGCAGTATTTT. This codes for CASSILLAGVTDTQYF.

This clonotype turned up a few times. V is TRBV11-2 and J is TRBJ2-3, with 7 bases that match TRBD2. Per germline, CDR1 SGHAT and CDR2 FQNNGV. J lost 2 bases, V lost 3 bases, and 5 bases had no gene match. There are 15 residues in the CDR3. The CDR3 DNA reads TGTGCCAGCAGCTTCCGCGGGAGCCTCACAGATACGCAGTATTTT. Protein product: CASSFRGSLTDTQYF.

This clonotype has ten or more counts. The chain is built from TRBV12-3 or TRBV12-4 and TRBJ1-5, with TRBD1 matching 8 bases. With V trimmed by 6 bases and J by 4 bases, 8 bases remained unmatched. This CDR3 spans 15 amino acids. CDR3 sequence: CASSPGQGGNQPQHF. The DNA of the CDR3 is TGTGCCAGCAGCCCAGGACAGGGAGGAAATCAGCCCCAGCATTTT.

Only a few counts were recorded for this clonotype. The chain recombines TRBV11-2 with TRBJ2-3; D is possibly TRBD2 (7 bases). Trimming cost V 5 bases and J 0 bases, with 12 bases left between them. The CDR3 consists of 15 residues. CDR1 and CDR2 (germline): SGHAT, FQNNGV. CDR3 amino acids: CASSVRGASTDTQYF. The CDR3 DNA reads as TGTGCCAGCAGCGTTCGGGGGGCCAGCACAGATACGCAGTATTTT.